The entry that follows covers one TCR beta chain sequence. From the germline J gene comes the end of the CDR3, since the read stops 3 residues before it. TCR beta CDR3 amplified by multiplex PCR from approximately 1,300 ng genomic DNA. Sequencing used immunoSEQ multiplex PCR; TCRdb keeps in-frame clones, though not all of them. This sample lists 20,000 to 25,000 clones; its ten largest clones have 6.5% to 8.5%. This sample stems from a study of T cells in women clearing cervical HPV infection. Study information: No precancer developed; the control's incident HPV16 infection cleared within 12 months. For cases, blood was sampled a median approximately 150 days after lesion detection, interquartile range about 80 to 220 days. Only a few women had HLA typing results available.

Germline CDR1 KGHSH, CDR2 LQKENI. This CDR3 is built from 14 residues. This clonotype was obtained from a woman between 18 and 69 years old with a cervical HPV16 infection that either progressed to CIN3+ or cleared (not recorded which). The chain has TRBV18 and TRBJ1-2; TRBD1 might be the D (5 bases). The sample comprised blood buffy coat. Incomplete CDR3 DNA: TGTGCCAGCTCACCAAGCGGGGCCTACAATGAA. Translated, it gives CASSPSGAYNE. The whole CDR3 is CASSPSGAYNEYTF. Combining the CDR3 with reference TRBV18 and TRBJ1-2 gives the whole variable domain NAGVMQNPRHLVRRRGQEARLRCSPMKGHSHVYWYRQLPEEGLKFMVYLQKENIIDESGMPKERFSAEFPKEGPSILRIQQVVRGDSAAYFCASSPSGAYNEYTFGSGTRLTVV.